This T cell receptor beta chain was profiled in a study of blood T cell repertoires in COVID-19 (dated by TCRdb to about 2020). The study in broad terms: Samples from collaborators originated in the United States, Italy and Spain and spanned both the acute and convalescent phases of COVID-19. The material from the prospective study consisted of cDNA or gDNA derived from T cells, B-cell-depleted T cells, or PBMCs. The dataset comprised deeply sampled blood TCRbeta repertoires from subjects exposed to, actively infected with, or recovered from COVID-19. The repertoires were released in a freely available public database intended as a resource for research on the immune response to SARS-CoV-2. The samples were drawn from the first 160 participants of the ongoing ImmuneRACE study and from more than 1,000 subjects provided by 6 global collaborators. Sample metadata almost always included a de-identified subject ID, COVID-19 status, age in years and sex. HLA class I and class II types, where available, came from metadata supplied by the sample provider rather than from assay-based typing.

Measured from the cysteine to the phenylalanine, the CDR3 is 15 residues long. The kept DNA is CDR3 alone, 45 bases in frame from the first base. Reading the germline V gene (reference sequence) gives CDR1 LNHNV and CDR2 YYDKDF. Germline trimming: 8 bases from V, 1 base from J; junction bases outside gene matches: 9. Participants in the prospective study were aged about 18 to 90 years, lived in under 30 United States geographic areas, and enrolled through a virtual design. In the prospective study, cohorts were assigned on the basis of participant-reported clinical history obtained from a screening survey and a study questionnaire. Exposed participants had been in contact, within 2 weeks of entering the study, with a person who had a PCR-confirmed or clinician-diagnosed case of COVID-19. Mobile phlebotomists in the prospective study collected whole blood, serum and a nasopharyngeal or oropharyngeal swab from every participant. Additional blood draws and questionnaires over an approximately two-month period could optionally be provided by prospective study participants. Before DNA extraction, blood samples from the prospective study were shipped at room temperature or frozen.

What the research found in general, with its limitations: The amount of clinical and demographic metadata varied by source and participant and was provided uncurated.

Regarding this clone: Its antigen is not yet known. The record has no base qualities; no much larger clone is one base away.

The immunoSEQ Assay, a bias-controlled multiplex PCR, was used to amplify TCRbeta CDR3 regions from genomic DNA. Regarding the original processing steps: The number of nucleated cells in each sample was estimated by amplification of reference gene primers within the assay. To quantify the absolute abundance of each unique TCRbeta CDR3 rearrangement, sequence reads were collapsed and filtered. For each sample, productive Simpson clonality was calculated as the square root of Simpson's diversity index over productive rearrangements. TCRdb mirrors the immuneACCESS table, restricted to in-frame sequences. Some clones are absent from its copies; in checked studies, under half trace to an unresolved V gene, and the reason for the others is unknown. The D gene and trimming were derived from the DNA, and the V and J assignments and clone size from that table. The sample has hundreds of thousands of clones on record, nearly 90% of them singletons. Of the sample, approximately 15% is held by the ten largest clones.

The specimen was PBMCs or T cells enriched from blood (not recorded which). The chain is made from TRBV15 and TRBJ2-7, and 9 junction bases match TRBD2. The receptor's source is a man younger than 40 who had been exposed to COVID-19. The DNA sequence is TGTGCCACCGAAATGCGGGGGGGCCCGTCCTACGAGCAGTACTTC. Protein translation: CATEMRGGPSYEQYF.